This T cell receptor beta chain was retrieved from a study of blood T cell repertoires in COVID-19. How the authors handled the data: Amplification from reference gene primers served as the basis for estimated nucleated cell counts. Clones were sequenced by immunoSEQ multiplex PCR, and TCRdb holds only the in-frame ones, with some missing. Clone size and V and J calls were adopted from that table, with D and trimming inferred from the DNA. The sample includes 280,000 or so clones, approximately 83% of them seen just once. Germline lookup yields CDR1 MNHEY and CDR2 SMNVEV (reference sequence). This CDR3 comprises 14 residues. Trimming took 3 bases from V and 2 from J; bases not matched to a gene: 4. This clone appeared a single time.

This clonotype was obtained from a woman aged 30 to 39 who had recovered from COVID-19. The chain joins TRBV27 to TRBJ2-7; TRBD2 matches at 7 bases. Material for sequencing was peripheral blood. This chain's CDR3 is CASSFRGVTYEQYF. CDR3 sequence (DNA): TGTGCCAGCAGTTTTCGGGGGGTCACCTACGAGCAGTACTTC.